This passage covers 9 T cell receptor beta chains from one sample sequenced in a study of blood T cell repertoires in COVID-19. Method: immunoSEQ multiplex PCR; TCRdb's copy keeps in-frame clones and lacks some. The table records roughly 250,000 clones, 70% to 90% of them present only once. Material for sequencing was peripheral blood. These receptors originate from a woman aged 30 to 39 with acute or convalescent COVID-19.

The V and J genes are TRBV5-1 and TRBJ2-2, with 12 bases fitting TRBD2. The junction had 7 bases not matched to a gene; V was cut back by 4 bases and J by 0 bases. Germline-derived CDR1 and CDR2 are SGHRS and YFSETQ. CDR3 length equals 18 residues. The DNA of the CDR3 is TGCGCCAGCAGCCTAACCGGGACTAGCGGGTCGAACACCGGGGAGCTGTTTTTT. It is translated as CASSLTGTSGSNTGELFF.

V is TRBV3-1 (or the pseudogene TRBV3-2) and J is TRBJ2-7, with D perhaps matching TRBD1 (5 bases). The germline V gene encodes CDR1 LGHDT and CDR2 YNNKEL (reference sequence). The CDR3 is 15 amino acids. Trimming left V 0 bases short and J 3 bases short, with 12 bases between. CDR3 bases: TGTGCCAGCAGCCAAGATTTAGGGGTAGACTACGAGCAGTACTTC. Its protein product is CASSQDLGVDYEQYF.

The chain joins TRBV19 to TRBJ1-4, with TRBD1 identical over 8 bases. The CDR3 spans 13 residues. Germline CDR1 LNHDA, CDR2 SQIVND (reference sequence). Trimming removed 1 base from V and 8 bases from J; junction bases left unmatched: 0. DNA for the CDR3: TGTGCCAGTAGTATAGGACAGGGGGAAAAACTGTTTTTT. Its translation: CASSIGQGEKLFF.

The J gene is TRBJ2-5, the V gene TRBV12-3 or TRBV12-4, with D possibly being TRBD1 (6 bases). The CDR3 length is 13 residues. V lost 6 bases and J lost 1, with 9 bases in between. The CDR3 nucleotides are TGTGCCAGCAGGCCGGACAGCCAAGAGACCCAGTACTTC. As protein: CASRPDSQETQYF.

V usage is TRBV7-2 and J usage is TRBJ1-5; TRBD1 aligns across 7 bases. From germline, CDR1 is SGHTA and CDR2 FQGNSA. V dropped 1 base and J dropped 0; count of bases not matched to a gene: 3. The length of the CDR3 is 16 residues. The CDR3 is CASSLETGYSNQPQHF. The CDR3 DNA is TGTGCCAGCAGCTTAGAGACAGGGTATAGCAATCAGCCCCAGCATTTT. The variable domain in full, with the rest retrieved from reference TRBV7-2 and TRBJ1-5, is GAGVSQSPSNKVTEKGKDVELRCDPISGHTALYWYRQSLGQGLEFLIYFQGNSAPDKSGLPSDRFSAERTGGSVSTLTIQRTQQEDSAVYLCASSLETGYSNQPQHFGDGTRLSIL.

This chain links TRBV6-6 with TRBJ2-5, with D uncertain. V was shortened by 0 bases and J by 0 bases, with 5 bases between the two germline ends. Germline CDR1 reads MNHNY; CDR2 reads SVGAGI (reference sequence). The CDR3 covers 14 residues. The CDR3 spells CASSYSRNQETQYF. The CDR3 coding sequence is TGTGCCAGCAGTTACTCGAGGAACCAAGAGACCCAGTACTTC.

This rearrangement joins TRBV15 to TRBJ2-1; tentative D call: TRBD2 (5 bases). Germline V lookup: CDR1 LNHNV, CDR2 YYDKDF (reference sequence). The CDR3 has 14 residues. The V gene lost 4 bases and the J gene lost 5 bases, with 12 bases spanning the gap. The CDR3 DNA reads TGTGCCACCAGCAATCAGCGGAGGAACAATGAGCAGTTCTTC. Protein: CATSNQRRNNEQFF.

The genes are TRBV9 and TRBJ2-1, with 8 positions matching TRBD1. V lost 1 base and J lost 4; bases outside the gene matches: 4. This CDR3 has 15 amino acids. The germline gives CDR1 SGDLS, CDR2 YYNGEE. The CDR3 coding sequence is TGTGCCAGCAGCGTACACAGGGGGAGGTACAATGAGCAGTTCTTC. Its protein is CASSVHRGRYNEQFF.

CDR3 DNA sequence: TGTGCCAGCAGCAGCACCGGACAGGGTAAAGAGACCCAGTACTTC. It yields the protein CASSSTGQGKETQYF. The V gene is TRBV7-9, the J gene TRBJ2-5, with 8 bases that match TRBD1. V lost 5 bases to trimming and J lost 3 bases; unmatched junction nucleotides: 8. This CDR3 comprises 15 residues. The V gene's germline CDR1 is SEHNR and CDR2 FQNEAQ (reference sequence).